The 32 T cell receptor beta chains listed next were all sequenced from one sample in a study of cytomegalovirus exposure and HLA in healthy donors. Use of 60 Vbeta and 13 Jbeta primers characterized the PCR. TCRdb's copy holds only in-frame clones and misses some; the assay was immunoSEQ multiplex PCR. The data show about 90,000 clones, with around three fifths seen just once and around 4.2% held by the top ten. The specimen was PBMCs. Every receptor here comes from a young man in good health and CMV-seronegative.

This clone was seen only a few times. The chain has TRBV27 and TRBJ1-1; D might be TRBD1 (5 bases). V lost 5 bases, J lost 1 base, and 8 bases lay in between. Germline lookup yields CDR1 MNHEY and CDR2 SMNVEV (reference sequence). The CDR3 consists of 13 residues. Here the CDR3 DNA reads TGTGCCAGCAGTGTCACAGGGAACACTGAAGCTTTCTTT. It yields the protein CASSVTGNTEAFF.

V gene TRBV27 combines with J gene TRBJ1-5, with D unresolved. The CDR3 consists of 13 residues. Germline V gene sequence: CDR1 MNHEY, CDR2 SMNVEV (reference sequence). V shed 5 bases and J shed 4 bases, with 9 bases lying between them. CDR3 loop: CASSPRLNQPQHF. The CDR3 nucleotides read TGTGCCAGCAGTCCCCGTCTAAATCAGCCCCAGCATTTT.

The chain carries TRBV10-3 and TRBJ2-6; TRBD1 matches 9 bases. This CDR3 contains 17 residues. The V gene end was trimmed by 5 bases and the J gene end by 0 bases; junction bases not matched to a gene: 5. Germline CDR1 and CDR2: ENHRY and SYGVKD. This CDR3 reads CAISTGQGISGANVLTF. CDR3 nucleotide sequence: TGTGCCATCAGTACGGGACAGGGAATCTCTGGGGCCAACGTCCTGACTTTC.

This clone showed up just once. The chain joins TRBV5-1 to TRBJ2-1; 15 nucleotides match TRBD2. This CDR3 has 18 amino acids. Germline CDR1 SGHRS, CDR2 YFSETQ. V gave up 3 bases and J gave up 7 bases; unmatched junction bases: 11. The DNA of the CDR3 is TGCGCCAGCAGCTGGCTCGGGACTAGCGGGGGGTCACCTAATGAGCAGTTCTTC. It translates to CASSWLGTSGGSPNEQFF.

The V call is TRBV29-1, the J call TRBJ2-1, with 7 bases identical to TRBD1. This CDR3 comprises 14 residues. Trimming removed 8 bases from V and 4 bases from J; junction bases left unmatched: 11. Germline assignment: CDR1 SQVTM and CDR2 ANQGSEA. This chain's CDR3 is CSTLTGTEYNEQFF. DNA of the CDR3: TGCAGCACCCTAACGGGGACAGAATACAATGAGCAGTTCTTC.

This clone was counted between two and nine times. This sequence joins TRBV6-6 and TRBJ1-6, with D unclear. The CDR3 extends over 15 amino acids. Trimming shortened V by 2 bases and J by 6 bases, and 11 bases separated the two germline ends. Germline CDR1 reads MNHNY; CDR2 reads SVGAGI (reference sequence). CDR3 in amino acids: CASSYGERTNSPLHF. The CDR3 DNA reads as TGTGCCAGCAGTTACGGGGAGAGAACTAATTCACCCCTCCACTTT.

The V and J genes are TRBV11-3 and TRBJ2-1; the D gene is possibly TRBD2 (6 bases). Germline CDR1 is SGHNT and CDR2 is YENEEA. CDR3 size: 16 residues. Trimming removed 4 bases from V and 4 bases from J, with 17 bases in between. CDR3 amino acids: CASSSRVVADYNEQFF. CDR3 in DNA: TGTGCCAGCAGCTCTAGGGTTGTAGCGGATTACAATGAGCAGTTCTTC.

V gene TRBV5-4 combines with J gene TRBJ2-7, with 7 bases that match TRBD2. The CDR3 is 15 residues long. The junction had 6 bases not matched to a gene; V was cut back by 0 bases and J by 3 bases. Germline-derived CDR1 and CDR2 are SGHNT and YYREEE (reference sequence). The CDR3 spells CASSLVSGGDYEQYF. The CDR3 bases are TGTGCCAGCAGCTTGGTTTCTGGGGGGGACTACGAGCAGTACTTC.

The V call is TRBV18, the J call TRBJ2-7, with D possibly matching TRBD1 (5 bases). This CDR3 is built from 13 residues. V shed 1 base and J shed 5 bases, with 9 bases lying between them. Germline V CDR1 and CDR2: KGHSH, LQKENI. The CDR3 here is CASSPQQGDEQYF. CDR3 nucleotide sequence: TGTGCCAGCTCACCACAGCAAGGGGACGAGCAGTACTTC.

The genes are TRBV7-9 and TRBJ2-5, with TRBD2 matching 9 bases. With the DNA end fitting TRBJ2-7 better, the J assignment may be wrong. From germline, CDR1 is SEHNR and CDR2 FQNEAQ (reference sequence). The CDR3 is 16 amino acids. In nucleotides, the CDR3 is TGTGCCAGCAGCTTAGGCGAACTAGCGGGCCGTTACGAGCAGTACTTC. Amino acids: CASSLGELAGRYEQYF.

The gene calls are TRBV7-8 and TRBJ2-1, with D tentatively TRBD2 (5 bases). This CDR3 contains 14 residues. The ends were cut back, 7 bases at V and 5 bases at J, with 15 bases in the middle. CDR1 is SGHVS, CDR2 FQNEAQ, per germline. The CDR3 nucleotides read TGTGCCAGCAACCCTAGGGAGACAAACAATGAGCAGTTCTTC. Its protein product is CASNPRETNNEQFF.

Note on this clone: A junction boundary mismatches the germline segment, possibly from a read error. Other DNA sequences of this sample code for an identical CDR3. V gene TRBV27 combines with J gene TRBJ2-3, with TRBD1 matching over 8 bases. The CDR3 extends over 14 amino acids. CDR1 is MNHEY, CDR2 SMNVEV, per germline (reference sequence). The CDR3 DNA reads TGCGCCAGCTTCGCAGGGGGCGGCACAGATACGCAGTATTTT. As protein: CASFAGGGTDTQYF.

This clone was seen more than once but under ten times. This chain uses TRBV19 with TRBJ1-3, with unresolved D. The CDR3 is made up of 16 amino acids. Trimming removed 1 base at V and 0 bases at J, with 10 bases between. Germline V CDR1 and CDR2: LNHDA, SQIVND (reference sequence). The CDR3 spells CASSIVGGISGNTIYF. CDR3 sequence (DNA): TGTGCCAGTAGTATAGTTGGCGGCATCTCTGGAAACACCATATATTTT.

Here the CDR3 reads CASIVGTLSDGYTF. DNA for the CDR3: TGTGCCAGCATTGTTGGGACACTATCAGATGGCTACACCTTC. The chain combines TRBV28 with TRBJ1-2, with D possibly TRBD1 on 6 matching bases. Germline V gene sequence: CDR1 MDHEN, CDR2 SYDVKM. V was pared by 7 bases and J by 6 bases, with 18 bases between. The CDR3 consists of 14 residues.

The CDR3 loop reads CASSADRNYGYTF. CDR3 sequence (DNA): TGTGCCAGCAGCGCCGACAGGAACTATGGCTACACCTTC. This rearrangement joins TRBV2 to TRBJ1-2; the D gene is possibly TRBD1 (6 bases). Trimming removed 6 bases from V and 2 bases from J, with 10 bases in between. Germline-derived CDR1 and CDR2 are SNHLY and FYNNEI. The CDR3 contains 13 residues.

V is TRBV10-3 and J is TRBJ2-5; 11 positions match TRBD2. With 0 bases clipped from V and 3 bases from J, the junction kept 0 bases outside the gene matches. From germline, CDR1 is ENHRY and CDR2 SYGVKD. The CDR3 runs 15 residues. The CDR3 coding sequence is TGTGCCATCAGTGAGTCACTAGCGGGAGAAGAGACCCAGTACTTC. Amino acids: CAISESLAGEETQYF.

The chain joins TRBV13 to TRBJ2-7, with D perhaps matching TRBD1 (6 bases). Trimming pared 5 bases from V and 4 bases from J, leaving 15 bases between. The CDR3 totals 14 residues. Germline loops: CDR1 PRHDT, CDR2 FYEKMQ (reference sequence). For the CDR3, the DNA is TGTGCCAGCAGCCCCGGGACAACGGCATACGAGCAGTACTTC. Translation gives CASSPGTTAYEQYF. The entire variable domain, with the rest obtained from reference TRBV13 and TRBJ2-7, is as follows: AAGVIQSPRHLIKEKRETATLKCYPIPRHDTVYWYQQGPGQDPQFLISFYEKMQSDKGSIPDRFSAQQFSDYHSELNMSSLELGDSALYFCASSPGTTAYEQYFGPGTRLTVT.

The chain joins TRBV5-1 to TRBJ1-1; possibly TRBD1 for D (6 bases). The germline V gene has CDR1 SGHRS and CDR2 YFSETQ. Trimming removed 3 bases at V and 0 bases at J, with 21 bases between. The CDR3 totals 18 residues. The CDR3 nucleotides are TGCGCCAGCAGCTCGGCACCACATACAGGGCGCATGAACACTGAAGCTTTCTTT. Translating it yields CASSSAPHTGRMNTEAFF.

The CDR3 loop reads CASSQDPQQAEQYF. DNA of the CDR3: TGTGCCAGCAGCCAAGATCCCCAGCAGGCCGAGCAGTACTTC. The rearrangement links TRBV4-2 to TRBJ2-7, with no clear D. Germline values: CDR1 LGHNA, CDR2 YNFKEQ. The CDR3 length is 14 residues. Trimming took off 0 bases at V and 6 bases at J, with 12 bases between the two ends.

The chain carries TRBV5-1 and TRBJ2-5; D not certain. The CDR3 has 14 amino acids. The germline V gene has CDR1 SGHRS and CDR2 YFSETQ. Trimming took 3 bases from V and 2 from J, leaving 11 bases between them. CDR3 loop: CASSSPSVQETQYF. The CDR3 nucleotides are TGCGCCAGCAGCTCCCCGTCTGTTCAAGAGACCCAGTACTTC.

In its sample, this clone was seen a few times. The J gene is TRBJ2-3, the V gene TRBV4-3; 9 nucleotides align to TRBD2. Per germline, CDR1 LGHNA and CDR2 YSLEER. V shed 0 bases, J shed 5 bases, and the junction held 6 bases outside the gene matches. The CDR3 consists of 16 residues. DNA of the CDR3: TGCGCCAGCAGCCAAGATGGGCGGGAGGGGATAGATACGCAGTATTTT. Its translation is CASSQDGREGIDTQYF.

This clone was observed a handful of times. This rearrangement joins TRBV29-1 to TRBJ1-2, with 7 bases fitting TRBD1. Germline-derived CDR1 and CDR2 are SQVTM and ANQGSEA. V shed 6 bases, J shed 0 bases, and the junction held 7 bases outside the gene matches. This CDR3 has 14 residues. CDR3 in amino acids: CSVPRDSPNYGYTF. The CDR3 coding sequence is TGCAGCGTGCCCCGGGACAGCCCTAACTATGGCTACACCTTC.

This clone was observed once. V is TRBV7-9 and J is TRBJ2-1; the D gene is possibly TRBD1 (6 bases). Trimming stripped 4 bases from V and 6 bases from J, with 10 bases between. The CDR3 contains 13 residues. Germline lookup yields CDR1 SEHNR and CDR2 FQNEAQ (reference sequence). CDR3: CASSSDRSNEQFF. CDR3 nucleotide sequence: TGTGCCAGCAGCTCTGACAGGAGCAATGAGCAGTTCTTC.

The chain is built from TRBV7-9 and TRBJ2-7; D remains ambiguous. The CDR3 spans 11 residues. In germline, CDR1 is SEHNR, CDR2 FQNEAQ (reference sequence). Trimming pared 3 bases from V and 6 bases from J, leaving 6 bases between. CDR3 loop: CASSLSGEQYF. In nucleotides, the CDR3 is TGTGCCAGCAGCTTGTCGGGCGAGCAGTACTTC.

V usage is TRBV28 and J usage is TRBJ1-6; D might be TRBD1 (5 bases). Looked up from germline, CDR1 is MDHEN and CDR2 is SYDVKM. Deletions cut 3 bases from V and 9 bases from J, with 12 bases between. The CDR3 sequence is 14 residues long. The CDR3: CASSFQGFGSPLHF. DNA of the CDR3: TGTGCCAGCAGTTTTCAGGGATTCGGTTCACCCCTCCACTTT.

Remarks on this clone: The junction differs from germline at one of its ends, possibly a read error. The rearrangement uses TRBV11-2 and TRBJ1-2, with D uncertain. Germline CDR1 reads SGHAT; CDR2 reads FQNNGV. This CDR3 comprises 14 residues. The CDR3 region has the DNA TGTGCCAGCAGCCCGCGGCTGTTTAACTATGGCTGCACCTTC. This gives the protein CASSPRLFNYGCTF.

J is TRBJ1-4 and V is TRBV18; 9 bases match TRBD1. V was pared by 1 base and J by 8 bases, with 5 bases of the junction left unmatched. Germline V gene sequence: CDR1 KGHSH, CDR2 LQKENI. CDR3 size: 15 residues. DNA of the CDR3: TGTGCCAGCTCACCACGGACAGGGGTAGGGGAAAAACTGTTTTTT. Its protein is CASSPRTGVGEKLFF.

The chain uses TRBV30 and TRBJ2-5; TRBD2 aligns across 10 bases. Germline CDR1 reads GTSNPN; CDR2 reads SVGIG (reference sequence). V shed 1 base and J 2 bases; nucleotides not matched to a gene: 4. This CDR3 has 15 amino acids. As DNA, the CDR3 is TGTGCCTGGAGTGAGGGACTAGCGTTACAAGAGACCCAGTACTTC. Residues: CAWSEGLALQETQYF.

The chain has TRBV5-4 and TRBJ1-1, with D possibly matching TRBD1 (5 bases). The germline V gene encodes CDR1 SGHNT and CDR2 YYREEE (reference sequence). Trimming pared 2 bases from V and 6 bases from J, leaving 14 bases between. This CDR3 spans 14 amino acids. CDR3 DNA: TGTGCCAGCAGCTTTGGGGGGTGGGGGGCTGAAGCTTTCTTT. Encoded protein: CASSFGGWGAEAFF. Supplemented by reference TRBV5-4 and TRBJ1-1, the full variable domain reads ETGVTQSPTHLIKTRGQQVTLRCSSQSGHNTVSWYQQALGQGPQFIFQYYREEENGRGNFPPRFSGLQFPNYSSELNVNALELDDSALYLCASSFGGWGAEAFFGQGTRLTVV.

The chain has TRBV11-2 and TRBJ1-2, with 7 bases identical to TRBD1. The CDR3 consists of 15 residues. With V trimmed by 5 bases and J by 1 base, 7 bases remained unmatched. The germline V gene encodes CDR1 SGHAT and CDR2 FQNNGV. The DNA of the CDR3 is TGTGCCAGCAGCGTTCGACAGGGCGATAACTATGGCTACACCTTC. It yields the protein CASSVRQGDNYGYTF.

This clone came up a few times. J is TRBJ2-1 and V is TRBV2; TRBD2 matches 13 bases. Germline V gene data show CDR1 as SNHLY and CDR2 as FYNNEI. With 9 bases clipped from V and 0 bases from J, the junction kept 17 bases outside the gene matches. The CDR3 has 20 residues. As DNA, the CDR3 is TGTGCCAGAAGAAACCAGAAACTAGCGGGAGGGCCCAGCTCCTACAATGAGCAGTTCTTC. Protein: CARRNQKLAGGPSSYNEQFF.

J is TRBJ2-7 and V is TRBV27; TRBD1 aligns across 8 bases. J was trimmed by 2 bases and V by 3 bases; bases with no gene match: 3. CDR3 length: 14 amino acids. The germline V gene has CDR1 MNHEY and CDR2 SMNVEV (reference sequence). CDR3 sequence reads: CASSFSDRAYEQYF. For the CDR3, the DNA is TGTGCCAGCAGTTTCTCGGACAGGGCCTACGAGCAGTACTTC.